The subject of this entry is one T cell receptor (beta chain). Its target antigen remains unknown. No base-level quality is on record; no much larger clone is a single base apart. This sample is part of a study of chemoradiotherapy in HPV16-positive cancers (dated by TCRdb to between 2021 and 2024). General notes on the study: Using functional T-cell assays on cells from a couple of HPV16-positive patients, the researchers defined candidate HPV-specific T-cell clones and common TCR motifs. Next, the candidate HPV-specific TCRs and motifs were followed in TCR repertoires from around 92 patients with HPV-related cancers. The study set out to ask whether T-cell immunity against the HPV oncoproteins E6 and E7 changes over the course of chemoradiotherapy and whether that immunity affects survival.

Beyond this particular receptor, the publication reports: The functional definition of HPV-specific T cells came from only a couple of HPV16-positive patients, and the survival association was reported for HPV16-positive patients. Improved recurrence-free survival in HPV16-positive patients was associated with expansion of HPV-responsive T cells during chemoradiotherapy. Expansion of candidate HPV-specific clones and E7-related TCR motifs was observed in the tumor microenvironment during treatment, whereas no such expansion was observed for non-HPV-specific T cells.

The library relied on the immunoSEQ multiplex PCR assay. Not all clones reach the TCRdb copy of this immuneACCESS table, which keeps in-frame sequences only. Checked studies attribute under half of the gap to unresolved V genes and leave the rest unexplained. This sample comprises thousands of clones, about four fifths of them detected only once. The ten largest clonotypes hold 9.5% to 13% of the sample. The cysteine opens and the phenylalanine closes a CDR3 of 14 amino acids. Only the CDR3 DNA is retained, 42 bases long and in frame from the first base. Germline trimming amounts to 6 bases on V and 6 bases on J, with 6 as the count of junction bases outside the gene matches. CDR1 MNHNS and CDR2 SASEGT are derived from the germline V gene. Repertoires were sampled multiple times during chemoradiotherapy, which allowed clonal expansion in the tumor microenvironment to be followed.

The TCR comes from a human donor with HPV-associated anogenital cancer. Sequencing used tumor tissue, obtained from a patient who underwent chemoradiotherapy. The chain couples TRBV6-1 to TRBJ1-4, with 8 bases in between that match TRBD1. The CDR3 reads CASRALQGDEKLFF. The bases read TGTGCCAGCAGGGCTTTACAGGGGGATGAAAAACTGTTTTTT.